This T cell receptor (beta chain) was observed in a study of T cell repertoires in cytomegalovirus infection. Study-level background: Well-studied HLA-B-restricted CMV epitopes were used in the study alongside recently identified HLA-C-restricted ones.

This clonotype was seen only a few times. The antigen remains unidentified. The V segment lost 5 bases and the J segment 6 bases; nucleotides outside the gene matches: 8. This CDR3 region has 15 residues. Looked up from germline, CDR1 is SGHNT and CDR2 is YENEEA. TCRdb independently ran MiXCR on the reads; one entry per CDR3 protein. This sample carries roughly 150,000 distinct CDR3 sequences, more than 25% of them seen once, and the ten largest clones take roughly half. The sequences come from CD8+ T cells from cultured PBMCs, collected from culture after CMV antigen stimulation. This rearrangement joins TRBV11-3 to TRBJ2-1; TRBD1 aligns across 9 bases. This TCR was recovered from a human donor in good health (CMV status not recorded). Some clones in this sample may be carry-over from other donors' samples. The CDR3 sequence is CASSPRTGQGNEQFF. The CDR3 bases are TGTGCCAGCAGCCCACGGACGGGACAGGGCAATGAGCAGTTCTTC. The variable domain in full, completed from reference TRBV11-3 and TRBJ2-1, reads EAGVVQSPRYKIIEKKQPVAFWCNPISGHNTLYWYLQNLGQGPELLIRYENEEAVDDSQLPKDRFSAERLKGVDSTLKIQPAELGDSAVYLCASSPRTGQGNEQFFGPGTRLTVL.